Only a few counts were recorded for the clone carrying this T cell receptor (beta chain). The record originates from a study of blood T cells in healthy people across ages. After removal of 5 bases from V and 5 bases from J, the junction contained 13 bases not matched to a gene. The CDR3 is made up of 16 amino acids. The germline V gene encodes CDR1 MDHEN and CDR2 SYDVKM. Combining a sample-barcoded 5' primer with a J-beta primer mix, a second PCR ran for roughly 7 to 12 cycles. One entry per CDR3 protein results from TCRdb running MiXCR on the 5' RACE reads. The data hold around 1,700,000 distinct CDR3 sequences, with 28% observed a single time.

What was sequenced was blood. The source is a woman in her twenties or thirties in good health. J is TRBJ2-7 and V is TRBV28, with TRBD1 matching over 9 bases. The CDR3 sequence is CASSDSPGQGGDEQYF. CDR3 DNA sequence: TGTGCCAGCAGTGACTCACCGGGACAGGGAGGGGACGAGCAGTACTTC.